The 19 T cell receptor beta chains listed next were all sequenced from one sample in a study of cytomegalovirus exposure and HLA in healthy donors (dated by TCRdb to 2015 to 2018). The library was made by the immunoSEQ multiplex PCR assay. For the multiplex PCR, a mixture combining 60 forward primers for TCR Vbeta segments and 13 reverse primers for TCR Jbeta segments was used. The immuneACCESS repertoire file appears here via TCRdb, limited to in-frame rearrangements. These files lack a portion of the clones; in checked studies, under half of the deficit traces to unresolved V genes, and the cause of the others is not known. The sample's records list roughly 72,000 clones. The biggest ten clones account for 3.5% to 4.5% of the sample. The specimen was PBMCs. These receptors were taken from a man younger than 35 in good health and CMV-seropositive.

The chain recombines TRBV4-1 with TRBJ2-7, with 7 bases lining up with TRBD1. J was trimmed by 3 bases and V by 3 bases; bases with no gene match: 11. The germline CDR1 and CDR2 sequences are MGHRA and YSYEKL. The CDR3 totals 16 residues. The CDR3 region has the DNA TGCGCCAGCAGCCAGGGACAGACAGCTATCATCTACGAGCAGTACTTC. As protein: CASSQGQTAIIYEQYF.

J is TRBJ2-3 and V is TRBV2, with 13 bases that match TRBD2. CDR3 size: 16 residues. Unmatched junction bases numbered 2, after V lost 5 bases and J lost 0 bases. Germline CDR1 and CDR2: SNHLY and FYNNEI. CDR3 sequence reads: CASSRGLAGSTDTQYF. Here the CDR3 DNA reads TGTGCCAGCAGTCGGGGACTAGCGGGAAGCACAGATACGCAGTATTTT. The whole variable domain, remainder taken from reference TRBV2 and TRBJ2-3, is EPEVTQTPSHQVTQMGQEVILRCVPISNHLYFYWYRQILGQKVEFLVSFYNNEISEKSEIFDDQFSVERPDGSNFTLKIRSTKLEDSAMYFCASSRGLAGSTDTQYFGPGTRLTVL.

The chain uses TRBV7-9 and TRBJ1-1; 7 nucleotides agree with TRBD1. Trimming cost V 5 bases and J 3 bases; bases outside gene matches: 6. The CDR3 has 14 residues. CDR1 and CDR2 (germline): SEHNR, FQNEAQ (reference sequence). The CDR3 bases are TGTGCCAGCAGCCCAGCGACAGGGCACACTGAAGCTTTCTTT. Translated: CASSPATGHTEAFF.

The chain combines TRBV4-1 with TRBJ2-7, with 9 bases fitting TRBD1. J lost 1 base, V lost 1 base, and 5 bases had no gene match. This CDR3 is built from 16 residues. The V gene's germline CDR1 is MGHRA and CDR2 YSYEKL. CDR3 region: CASSQAAGTGSYEQYF. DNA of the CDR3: TGCGCCAGCAGCCAAGCCGCCGGGACAGGGTCCTACGAGCAGTACTTC.

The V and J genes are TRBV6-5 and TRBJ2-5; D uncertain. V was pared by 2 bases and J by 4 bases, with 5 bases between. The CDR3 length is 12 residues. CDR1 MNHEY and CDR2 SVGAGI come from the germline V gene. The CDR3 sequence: CASSYIGETQYF. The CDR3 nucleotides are TGTGCCAGCAGTTACATCGGAGAGACCCAGTACTTC.

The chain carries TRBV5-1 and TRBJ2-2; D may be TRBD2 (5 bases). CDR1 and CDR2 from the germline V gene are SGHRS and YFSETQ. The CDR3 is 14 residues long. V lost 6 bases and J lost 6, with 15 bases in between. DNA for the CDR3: TGCGCCAGCATTCCCTCGGGGAGTCCCGGGGAGCTGTTTTTT. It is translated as CASIPSGSPGELFF.

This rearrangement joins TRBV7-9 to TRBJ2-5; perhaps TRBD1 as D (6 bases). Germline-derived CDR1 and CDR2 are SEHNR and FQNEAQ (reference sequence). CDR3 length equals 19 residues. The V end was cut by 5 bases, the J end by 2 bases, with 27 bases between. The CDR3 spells CASSRDNLYLPTRQETQYF. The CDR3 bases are TGTGCCAGCAGCCGGGACAACTTGTACTTACCGACAAGACAAGAGACCCAGTACTTC.

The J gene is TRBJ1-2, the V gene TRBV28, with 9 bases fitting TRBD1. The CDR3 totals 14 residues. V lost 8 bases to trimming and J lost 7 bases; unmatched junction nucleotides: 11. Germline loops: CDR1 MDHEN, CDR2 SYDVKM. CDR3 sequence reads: CASRSGTGWAGYTF. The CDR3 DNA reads TGTGCCAGCCGATCCGGGACAGGGTGGGCTGGCTACACCTTC.

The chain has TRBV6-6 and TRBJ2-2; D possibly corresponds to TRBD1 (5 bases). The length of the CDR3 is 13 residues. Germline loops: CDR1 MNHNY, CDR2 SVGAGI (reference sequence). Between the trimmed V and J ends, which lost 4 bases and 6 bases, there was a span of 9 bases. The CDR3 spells CASSSIGAGELFF. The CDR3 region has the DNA TGTGCCAGCAGTTCAATAGGGGCCGGGGAGCTGTTTTTT.

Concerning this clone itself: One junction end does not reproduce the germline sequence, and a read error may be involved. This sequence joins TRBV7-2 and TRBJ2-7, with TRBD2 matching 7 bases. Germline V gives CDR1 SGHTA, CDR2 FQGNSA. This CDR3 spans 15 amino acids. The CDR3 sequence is CASRLGGSGFYEQYF. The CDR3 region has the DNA TGTGCCAGCAGGTTAGGCGGGAGTGGCTTCTACGAGCAGTACTTC.

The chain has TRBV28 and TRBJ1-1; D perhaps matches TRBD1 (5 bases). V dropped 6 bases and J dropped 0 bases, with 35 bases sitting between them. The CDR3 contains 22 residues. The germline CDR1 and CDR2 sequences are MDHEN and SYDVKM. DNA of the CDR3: TGTGCCAGCAGCTCGATGGGGGTAGTGGGGTCCTACGGGAGGGCTCTGAACACTGAAGCTTTCTTT. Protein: CASSSMGVVGSYGRALNTEAFF.

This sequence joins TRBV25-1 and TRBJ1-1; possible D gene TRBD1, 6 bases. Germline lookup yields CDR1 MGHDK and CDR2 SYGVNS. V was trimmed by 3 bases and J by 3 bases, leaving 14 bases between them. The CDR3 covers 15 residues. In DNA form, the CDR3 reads TGTGCCAGCAGTGACGCTATGACAGGTGACACTGAAGCTTTCTTT. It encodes CASSDAMTGDTEAFF.

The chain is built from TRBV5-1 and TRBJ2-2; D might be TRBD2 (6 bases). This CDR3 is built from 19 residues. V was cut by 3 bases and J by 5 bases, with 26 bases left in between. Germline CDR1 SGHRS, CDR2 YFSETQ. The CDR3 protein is CASSWTILGVNGWTGELFF. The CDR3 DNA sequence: TGCGCCAGCAGCTGGACTATTCTTGGTGTGAACGGGTGGACCGGGGAGCTGTTTTTT.

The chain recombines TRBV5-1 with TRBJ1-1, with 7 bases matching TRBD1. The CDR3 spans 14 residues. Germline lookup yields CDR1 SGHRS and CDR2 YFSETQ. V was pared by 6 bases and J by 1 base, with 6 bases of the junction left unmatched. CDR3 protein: CASKPTGTNTEAFF. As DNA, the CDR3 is TGCGCCAGCAAACCGACAGGGACGAACACTGAAGCTTTCTTT. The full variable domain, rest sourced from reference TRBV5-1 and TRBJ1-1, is KAGVTQTPRYLIKTRGQQVTLSCSPISGHRSVSWYQQTPGQGLQFLFEYFSETQRNKGNFPGRFSGRQFSNSRSEMNVSTLELGDSALYLCASKPTGTNTEAFFGQGTRLTVV.

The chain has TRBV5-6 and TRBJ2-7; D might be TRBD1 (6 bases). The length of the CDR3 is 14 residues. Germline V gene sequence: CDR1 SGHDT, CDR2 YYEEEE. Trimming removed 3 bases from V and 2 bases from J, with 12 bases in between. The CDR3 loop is CASSWGTKAYEQYF. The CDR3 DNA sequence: TGTGCCAGCAGCTGGGGGACAAAAGCCTACGAGCAGTACTTC.

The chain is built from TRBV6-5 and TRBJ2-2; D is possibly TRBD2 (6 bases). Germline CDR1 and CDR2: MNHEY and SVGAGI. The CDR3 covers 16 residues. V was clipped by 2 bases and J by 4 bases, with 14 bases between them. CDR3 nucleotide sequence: TGTGCCAGCAGTTACGGGCTAGCGAGGGCCACCGGGGAGCTGTTTTTT. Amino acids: CASSYGLARATGELFF.

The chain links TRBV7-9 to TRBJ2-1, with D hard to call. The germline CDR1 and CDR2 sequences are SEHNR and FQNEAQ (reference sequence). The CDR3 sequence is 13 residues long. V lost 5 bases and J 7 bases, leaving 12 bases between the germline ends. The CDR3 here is CASSTETPNEQFF. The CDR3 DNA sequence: TGTGCCAGCAGCACAGAGACCCCGAATGAGCAGTTCTTC.

Here the CDR3 reads CASKRAYSLSGNTIYF. The CDR3 DNA sequence: TGTGCCAGCAAGAGGGCGTATTCACTCTCTGGAAACACCATATATTTT. The V gene is TRBV2, the J gene TRBJ1-3; D not certain. CDR3 length: 16 amino acids. Germline CDR1 reads SNHLY; CDR2 reads FYNNEI. V dropped 7 bases and J dropped 0 bases, with 16 bases sitting between them. Full variable domain (remainder filled in from reference TRBV2 and TRBJ1-3): EPEVTQTPSHQVTQMGQEVILRCVPISNHLYFYWYRQILGQKVEFLVSFYNNEISEKSEIFDDQFSVERPDGSNFTLKIRSTKLEDSAMYFCASKRAYSLSGNTIYFGEGSWLTVV.

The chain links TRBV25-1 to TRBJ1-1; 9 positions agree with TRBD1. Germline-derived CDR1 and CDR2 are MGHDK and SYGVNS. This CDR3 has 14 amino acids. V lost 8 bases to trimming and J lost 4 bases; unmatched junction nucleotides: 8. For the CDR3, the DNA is TGTGCCAGCTCTCCGGGACAGGGTTTCACTGAAGCTTTCTTT. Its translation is CASSPGQGFTEAFF.